This TCR beta chain stems from a study of T cell responses to AZD1222 COVID-19 vaccine. Study results and caveats: White British donors predominated, females outnumbered males, and clonal diversity was possibly underestimated.

A remark on this clone: Its cognate antigen is unknown.

The assay was immunoSEQ multiplex PCR, and TCRdb's table has in-frame clones only and misses some. There are around 95,000 clones in the sample; around 89% occur only once, and 1.8% lies in the top ten. The sequenced sample was peripheral blood, obtained on day 0 of AZD1222 vaccination. The TCR comes from an adult in good health.

In nucleotides, the CDR3 is TGTGCCAGCAGTTACAGGTCGAACACTGAAGCTTTCTTT. It is translated as CASSYRSNTEAFF. This sequence joins TRBV6-5 and TRBJ1-1; D is uncertain. The CDR3 has 13 amino acids. The germline V gene encodes CDR1 MNHEY and CDR2 SVGAGI. V lost 2 bases to trimming and J lost 1 base, with 5 bases between them.